This T cell receptor beta chain appears in the sequencing data of a study of T-cell reconstitution after alpha-beta-depleted transplantation in children. Study-level points and caveats: Some patients owed their high day-60 TCRbeta diversity to surviving recipient T cells and thymic progenitors. T-cell counts and diversity were attributed mostly to newly produced T cells one year after transplant.

A word on this clonotype: The antigen is not known.

Unique molecular identifiers were used to barcode this TCRbeta library. TCRdb passed the PCR reads through MiXCR, listing each CDR3 protein once. The data contain some 310,000 distinct CDR3 sequences, approximately 23% of them singletons. V was clipped by 6 bases and J by 3 bases, with 14 bases between them. The CDR3 has 15 residues. The chain joins TRBV12-3 or TRBV12-4 to TRBJ2-2; possible D gene TRBD1, 8 bases. Sequences were derived from PBMCs, mostly from graft donor cells, sampled 180 days after TCRalphabeta/CD19-depleted stem cell transplant. The TCR comes from a male patient between 5 and 17 years old who had a stem cell transplant for acute lymphoblastic leukemia, so the T cells may come from the graft donor. Here the CDR3 DNA reads TGTGCCAGCAGACGGACAGGGAGGGACACCGGGGAGCTGTTTTTT. It is translated as CASRRTGRDTGELFF.